A single sample is the source of the 13 T cell receptor beta chains below, sequenced in a study of blood T cell repertoires in COVID-19. Profiling relied on immunoSEQ multiplex PCR, and the TCRdb table lists in-frame clones only, not all of them. The repertoire consists of roughly 430,000 clones, with 88% occurring once and the leading ten covering around 2%. Specimen: PBMCs or T cells enriched from blood (not recorded which). These TCRs come from a woman aged 40-49 years with acute COVID-19.

The chain has TRBV27 and TRBJ1-4, with D perhaps TRBD1 (5 bases). This CDR3 comprises 15 residues. Germline V gene sequence: CDR1 MNHEY, CDR2 SMNVEV (reference sequence). Trimming took 4 bases from V and 7 from J, leaving 16 bases between them. The DNA of the CDR3 is TGTGCCAGCAGTTCCTGGGACGGGAGAGGTGAAAAACTGTTTTTT. Its protein is CASSSWDGRGEKLFF.

The chain recombines TRBV4-1 with TRBJ1-1; 11 bases are shared with TRBD1. J lost 3 bases, V lost 0 bases, and 12 bases had no gene match. This CDR3 has 19 residues. The germline V gene encodes CDR1 MGHRA and CDR2 YSYEKL. The CDR3 DNA reads TGCGCCAGCAGCCAAGATTGGCGGGACAGGGGGTTTGTGGACACTGAAGCTTTCTTT. Protein sequence: CASSQDWRDRGFVDTEAFF.

J is TRBJ2-7 and V is TRBV6-5; possibly TRBD1 for D (6 bases). Trimming removed 6 bases from V and 2 bases from J, with 11 bases in between. Germline V gives CDR1 MNHEY, CDR2 SVGAGI. The CDR3 consists of 13 residues. DNA of the CDR3: TGTGCCAGCAGCCGGACAGATACCTACGAGCAGTACTTC. It codes for CASSRTDTYEQYF.

This chain links TRBV5-1 with TRBJ1-2; possible D gene TRBD1, 5 bases. CDR1 and CDR2 from the germline V gene are SGHRS and YFSETQ. V was cut by 0 bases and J by 4 bases, with 13 bases left in between. This CDR3 comprises 15 residues. CDR3 in amino acids: CASSLDQGFFYGYTF. DNA for the CDR3: TGCGCCAGCAGCTTGGACCAGGGATTCTTCTATGGCTACACCTTC.

V usage is TRBV2 and J usage is TRBJ2-3; TRBD1 matches 10 bases. In germline, CDR1 is SNHLY, CDR2 FYNNEI. The CDR3 is 12 residues long. Trimming removed 6 bases from V and 7 bases from J; junction bases left unmatched: 1. This CDR3 is CASRGQGNTQYF. The CDR3 region has the DNA TGTGCCAGCAGGGGACAGGGGAATACGCAGTATTTT.

V is TRBV5-8 and J is TRBJ2-1; TRBD2 is a possible D gene (5 bases). Germline V gene sequence: CDR1 SGHTS, CDR2 YDEGEE. CDR3 length equals 17 residues. V lost 1 base and J 1 base, leaving 15 bases between the germline ends. The CDR3 protein is CASSLFLVTGSYNEQFF. In DNA form, the CDR3 reads TGTGCCAGCAGCTTGTTTTTAGTGACGGGATCCTACAATGAGCAGTTCTTC.

The CDR3 DNA reads as TGCGCCAGCAGCTTCACCGGGACTAGCAAAGAGACCCAGTACTTC. Encoded protein: CASSFTGTSKETQYF. The rearrangement uses TRBV5-1 and TRBJ2-5, with 9 nucleotides matching TRBD2. Trimming took 2 bases from V and 3 from J; bases not matched to a gene: 5. The CDR3 contains 15 residues. Germline CDR1 SGHRS, CDR2 YFSETQ. The whole variable domain, remainder taken from reference TRBV5-1 and TRBJ2-5, is KAGVTQTPRYLIKTRGQQVTLSCSPISGHRSVSWYQQTPGQGLQFLFEYFSETQRNKGNFPGRFSGRQFSNSRSEMNVSTLELGDSALYLCASSFTGTSKETQYFGPGTRLLVL.

This clone showed up just once. This chain connects TRBV2 to TRBJ1-1, with D perhaps TRBD1 (5 bases). This CDR3 comprises 16 residues. In germline, CDR1 is SNHLY, CDR2 FYNNEI. Trimming removed 8 bases from V and 6 bases from J, with 25 bases in between. CDR3 sequence (DNA): TGTGCCAGCCGATTGGGGGGGATCGGAGAAGGGGCTGAAGCTTTCTTT. Protein: CASRLGGIGEGAEAFF.

The chain is built from TRBV11-3 and TRBJ2-5; 7 positions agree with TRBD2. This CDR3 contains 15 residues. Germline V gives CDR1 SGHNT, CDR2 YENEEA. After removal of 1 base from V and 3 bases from J, the junction contained 5 bases not matched to a gene. CDR3 in DNA: TGTGCCAGCAGCTTAGGAGCGGGAAGGAAAGAGACCCAGTACTTC. It is translated as CASSLGAGRKETQYF.

In its sample, this clone was seen a few times. The chain uses TRBV4-1 and TRBJ1-6; the D gene is possibly TRBD1 (5 bases). Germline values: CDR1 MGHRA, CDR2 YSYEKL. The V end was cut by 7 bases, the J end by 3 bases, with 10 bases between. The CDR3 totals 14 residues. This chain's CDR3 is CASTPGIYNSPLHF. The CDR3 DNA is TGCGCCAGCACCCCAGGGATCTATAATTCACCCCTCCACTTT.

This clone was recorded many times. This chain connects TRBV29-1 to TRBJ1-1; 7 bases fit TRBD1. V dropped 7 bases and J dropped 1; count of bases not matched to a gene: 6. CDR1 is SQVTM, CDR2 ANQGSEA, per germline. This CDR3 has 13 residues. The CDR3 spells CSALGQANTEAFF. The CDR3, as DNA: TGCAGCGCCCTTGGACAGGCGAACACTGAAGCTTTCTTT.

V gene TRBV7-9 combines with J gene TRBJ1-6; 8 bases are shared with TRBD1. Germline trimming cut 6 bases from V and 6 bases from J; bases unmatched to any gene: 1. The germline CDR1 and CDR2 sequences are SEHNR and FQNEAQ (reference sequence). The CDR3 has 13 residues. In nucleotides, the CDR3 is TGTGCCAGCAGAGGACAGGGTAATTCACCCCTCCACTTT. The encoded protein is CASRGQGNSPLHF.

This chain uses TRBV7-9 with TRBJ2-1, with 7 nucleotides matching TRBD1. CDR1 is SEHNR and CDR2 is FQNEAQ in the germline V gene (reference sequence). The CDR3 has 15 amino acids. Trimming cost V 5 bases and J 6 bases; bases outside gene matches: 10. The DNA of the CDR3 is TGTGCCAGCAGCAACCGGGACAGCCATTCCAATGAGCAGTTCTTC. It codes for CASSNRDSHSNEQFF.